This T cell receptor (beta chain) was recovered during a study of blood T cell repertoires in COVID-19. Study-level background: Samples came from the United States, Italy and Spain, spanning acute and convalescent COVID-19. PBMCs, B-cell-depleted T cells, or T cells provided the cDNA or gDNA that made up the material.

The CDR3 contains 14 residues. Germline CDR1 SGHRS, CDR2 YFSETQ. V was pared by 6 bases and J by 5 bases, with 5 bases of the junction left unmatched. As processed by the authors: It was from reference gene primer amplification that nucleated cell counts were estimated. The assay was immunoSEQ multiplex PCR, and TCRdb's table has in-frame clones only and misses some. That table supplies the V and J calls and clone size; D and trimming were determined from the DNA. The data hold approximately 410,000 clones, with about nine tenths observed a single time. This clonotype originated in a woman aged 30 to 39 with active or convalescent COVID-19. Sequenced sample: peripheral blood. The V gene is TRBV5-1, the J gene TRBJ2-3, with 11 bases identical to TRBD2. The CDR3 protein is CASTSGRPGDTQYF. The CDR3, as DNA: TGCGCCAGCACTAGCGGGAGGCCGGGAGATACGCAGTATTTT.